These 27 T cell receptor beta chains share one sample of origin, sequenced in a study of T cells expressing NK-cell markers. TCRdb re-called the 5' RACE reads; one entry per CDR3 protein, DNA not given. Recorded for this sample: over 350,000 distinct CDR3 sequences. Material: blood T cells: a sorted CD56 or NKG2C T cell subset, CD4+ or CD8+ T cells, or bulk PBMC T cells (not recorded which). The receptors shown here come from a woman aged 50 to 65 in good health.

V gene TRBV9 combines with J gene TRBJ2-2. Germline values: CDR1 SGDLS, CDR2 YYNGEE. This CDR3 is 14 amino acids long. Here the CDR3 reads CASSVGWNTGELFF. Full variable domain (remainder filled in from reference TRBV9 and TRBJ2-2): DSGVTQTPKHLITATGQRVTLRCSPRSGDLSVYWYQQSLDQGLQFLIQYYNGEERAKGNILERFSAQQFPDLHSELNLSSLELGDSALYFCASSVGWNTGELFFGEGSRLTVL.

The V gene is TRBV9, the J gene TRBJ2-3; the D call from TCRdb, TRBD2, cannot be confirmed without DNA. Germline values: CDR1 SGDLS, CDR2 YYNGEE. There are 16 residues in the CDR3. The chain's CDR3 is CASSVAVGVSTDTQYF.

The chain uses TRBV12-3 or TRBV12-4 and TRBJ2-3. This CDR3 spans 12 amino acids. The CDR3 is CASRKNTDTQYF.

The chain has TRBV5-6 and TRBJ2-6; TCRdb picks TRBD1, but there is no DNA to check that call. The CDR3 spans 16 residues. The germline CDR1 and CDR2 sequences are SGHDT and YYEEEE. The CDR3 sequence: CASSLVTGAGANVLTF. Full variable domain (remainder filled in from reference TRBV5-6 and TRBJ2-6): DAGVTQSPTHLIKTRGQQVTLRCSPKSGHDTVSWYQQALGQGPQFIFQYYEEEERQRGNFPDRFSGHQFPNYSSELNVNALLLGDSALYLCASSLVTGAGANVLTFGAGSRLTVL.

The chain uses TRBV12-3 or TRBV12-4 and TRBJ2-5; there is no DNA to check the TCRdb D call of TRBD2. The CDR3 is 16 amino acids. CDR3 protein: CASSPTPSSPRETQYF.

CDR3 protein: CASSSLRNYGYTF. The V and J genes are TRBV19 and TRBJ1-2. The CDR3 has 13 residues. From germline, CDR1 is LNHDA and CDR2 SQIVND (reference sequence).

The CDR3 loop reads CSARSSGMYEQYF. The chain joins TRBV20-1 to TRBJ2-7; with no DNA, the TCRdb D assignment of TRBD2 cannot be verified. The CDR3 is 13 amino acids. Germline lookup yields CDR1 DFQATT and CDR2 SNEGSKA (reference sequence).

The CDR3 loop is CASSQPGMENIQYF. The rearrangement uses TRBV4-1 and TRBJ2-4; TCRdb outputs TRBD1, but without DNA this stays unchecked. Germline V gene sequence: CDR1 MGHRA, CDR2 YSYEKL. The CDR3 totals 14 residues.

This chain links TRBV4-1 with TRBJ2-3; the TRBD2 assignment by TCRdb is unverifiable without DNA. This CDR3 is built from 14 residues. Germline-derived CDR1 and CDR2 are MGHRA and YSYEKL. CDR3 amino acids: CASSQGRGGTSQYF.

This chain uses TRBV6-6 with TRBJ2-4; TCRdb's D call, TRBD1, is unchecked because there is no DNA. From germline, CDR1 is MNHNY and CDR2 SVGAGI (reference sequence). This CDR3 spans 14 amino acids. CDR3 amino acids: CASSYTGAKNIQYF.

The gene calls are TRBV5-1 and TRBJ2-7; the D call from TCRdb, TRBD1, cannot be confirmed without DNA. In germline, CDR1 is SGHRS, CDR2 YFSETQ. This CDR3 contains 13 residues. The CDR3: CASSRDRGTEQYF.

This chain connects TRBV5-6 to TRBJ2-7; TCRdb lists TRBD2, though no DNA is available to test this call. The germline V gene encodes CDR1 SGHDT and CDR2 YYEEEE. The CDR3 totals 14 residues. The CDR3 sequence: CASSFSGGGYEQYF.

The CDR3 protein is CSVEGQGVYGYTF. The chain couples TRBV29-1 to TRBJ1-2; TCRdb names TRBD1, which stays unverified in the absence of DNA. Per the germline V gene, CDR1 is SQVTM and CDR2 is ANQGSEA. The CDR3 totals 13 residues.

CDR3 protein: CSAMRTQDQETQYF. The J gene is TRBJ2-5, the V gene TRBV20-1. Germline-derived CDR1 and CDR2 are DFQATT and SNEGSKA (reference sequence). This CDR3 has 14 amino acids.

The chain has TRBV28 and TRBJ2-7; with no DNA, the TCRdb D assignment of TRBD2 cannot be verified. Germline-derived CDR1 and CDR2 are MDHEN and SYDVKM. CDR3 size: 14 residues. The CDR3 loop is CASSSGTTYYEQYF.

The chain couples TRBV4-1 to TRBJ2-1; TCRdb picks TRBD2, but there is no DNA to check that call. Germline values: CDR1 MGHRA, CDR2 YSYEKL. The CDR3 totals 17 residues. The CDR3 spells CASSQEAPGLWLNEQFF.

The chain couples TRBV9 to TRBJ1-1. The CDR3 is 13 residues long. CDR1 and CDR2 from the germline V gene are SGDLS and YYNGEE. CDR3 in amino acids: CASSTLMNTEAFF.

The rearrangement joins TRBV5-1 to TRBJ2-6; the TCRdb D gene call, TRBD2, has no DNA to confirm it. CDR3 length: 16 amino acids. Germline V gene sequence: CDR1 SGHRS, CDR2 YFSETQ. Here the CDR3 reads CASSLRGPAGANVLTF.

This chain links TRBV5-1 with TRBJ2-1. The CDR3 is 16 residues long. Germline V lookup: CDR1 SGHRS, CDR2 YFSETQ. CDR3 residues: CASSLATYGTSNEQFF. Together with reference TRBV5-1 and TRBJ2-1, the CDR3 gives the full variable domain: KAGVTQTPRYLIKTRGQQVTLSCSPISGHRSVSWYQQTPGQGLQFLFEYFSETQRNKGNFPGRFSGRQFSNSRSEMNVSTLELGDSALYLCASSLATYGTSNEQFFGPGTRLTVL.

The chain links TRBV20-1 to TRBJ2-2; with no DNA, the TCRdb D assignment of TRBD2 cannot be verified. Germline loops: CDR1 DFQATT, CDR2 SNEGSKA (reference sequence). The CDR3 loop spans 16 amino acids. The CDR3 protein is CSASLTSGGYTGELFF.

The V and J genes are TRBV12-3 or TRBV12-4 and TRBJ2-5; TCRdb names TRBD2, which stays unverified in the absence of DNA. There are 11 residues in the CDR3. The CDR3: CASSTDWSQYF.

The chain has TRBV15 and TRBJ2-3. This CDR3 contains 17 residues. The germline V gene has CDR1 LNHNV and CDR2 YYDKDF (reference sequence). The CDR3 loop is CATSREPESLQADTQYF.

The chain is built from TRBV27 and TRBJ2-5; there is no DNA to check the TCRdb D call of TRBD2. Germline V gene data show CDR1 as MNHEY and CDR2 as SMNVEV (reference sequence). This CDR3 comprises 13 residues. CDR3 sequence reads: CASSLRARETQYF.

The chain couples TRBV5-5 to TRBJ2-4; without DNA, the TCRdb call of TRBD2 cannot be checked. This CDR3 spans 13 amino acids. CDR1 and CDR2 from the germline V gene are SGHKS and YYEKEE (reference sequence). This chain's CDR3 is CASSREGKNIQYF.

The gene calls are TRBV27 and TRBJ2-1; the TRBD2 assignment by TCRdb is unverifiable without DNA. This CDR3 spans 16 amino acids. Germline V gives CDR1 MNHEY, CDR2 SMNVEV (reference sequence). The CDR3 loop is CATANRALARGNEQFF.

The chain uses TRBV5-1 and TRBJ2-2; TCRdb picks TRBD2, but there is no DNA to check that call. The length of the CDR3 is 16 residues. Germline CDR1 SGHRS, CDR2 YFSETQ. CDR3 residues: CASSSQRANRTGELFF. Based on the CDR3 plus reference TRBV5-1 and TRBJ2-2, the full variable domain is KAGVTQTPRYLIKTRGQQVTLSCSPISGHRSVSWYQQTPGQGLQFLFEYFSETQRNKGNFPGRFSGRQFSNSRSEMNVSTLELGDSALYLCASSSQRANRTGELFFGEGSRLTVL.

The chain has TRBV20-1 and TRBJ1-1. CDR1 and CDR2 from the germline V gene are DFQATT and SNEGSKA (reference sequence). The length of the CDR3 is 14 residues. CDR3: CSARDQGANTEAFF.